This T cell receptor (beta chain) was documented in a study of cytomegalovirus exposure and HLA in healthy donors. Overall study: Per a later analysis, the approximately 700 first-cohort and some 110 validation repertoires shared one platform.

With regard to this clone: The target antigen is unknown.

Repertoires were generated with immunoSEQ multiplex PCR, while TCRdb's copy carries only in-frame clones and drops some. Of around 400,000 clones listed, more than 80% are singletons. CDR3 length equals 15 residues. Germline lookup yields CDR1 SGHRS and CDR2 YFSETQ. V was clipped by 0 bases and J by 6 bases, with 14 bases between them. General study points: Most TCRs appeared rarely, but some public TCRs recurred in many donors. One later analysis, an examination of the roughly 130 validation repertoires, found that first-cohort TCR clusters tended to co-occur in them.

This TCR derives from a woman in her late teens or twenties in good health and CMV-seronegative. V and J are TRBV5-1 and TRBJ2-3; tentatively, D is TRBD1 (6 bases). The material sequenced was PBMCs. CDR3 protein: CASSLEQGPWDTQYF. The CDR3 region has the DNA TGCGCCAGCAGCTTGGAACAGGGACCCTGGGATACGCAGTATTTT. Full variable domain (missing parts from reference TRBV5-1 and TRBJ2-3): KAGVTQTPRYLIKTRGQQVTLSCSPISGHRSVSWYQQTPGQGLQFLFEYFSETQRNKGNFPGRFSGRQFSNSRSEMNVSTLELGDSALYLCASSLEQGPWDTQYFGPGTRLTVL.